This TCR beta chain was sequenced during a study of blood T cells in healthy people across ages. It was with a sample-barcoded 5' primer and a J-beta primer mix that a second PCR of roughly 6 to 12 cycles was run. Using its own MiXCR run on the 5' RACE reads, TCRdb lists one record per CDR3 protein. The sample shows about 1.4 million distinct CDR3 sequences, approximately 60% of them seen only once. Extraction yielded at least 5 micrograms of total RNA per sample. Study-wide findings and caveats: Comparison with aged donors showed that long-lived donors had more naive CD4+ cells and higher diversity.

This clonotype occurred a few times. Its antigen remains unknown. This CDR3 is 15 amino acids long. Germline V lookup: CDR1 SGHAT, CDR2 FQNNGV. V gave up 5 bases and J gave up 3 bases; unmatched junction bases: 8. This receptor was taken from a man younger than 35 in good health. Sequencing was carried out using blood. V and J are TRBV11-2 and TRBJ2-7; 9 nucleotides match TRBD2. CDR3 residues: CASSEAAGGLYEQYF. The DNA for the CDR3 is TGTGCCAGCAGCGAGGCGGCGGGAGGGCTCTACGAGCAGTACTTC.